The T cell receptor beta chain under discussion was sequenced for a study of blood T cells in healthy people across ages (dated by TCRdb to between 2014 and 2016). Background for the entire study: In model experiments, template switching captured about one uniquely barcoded TCR beta cDNA molecule for every two T cells. Using the same blood draw, the study looked at two additional independent replicas of 1 million unique cDNA reads for two donors, one aged 18 to 30 and the other aged 80 or older. The donors were divided into four age groups: young (average around 17 years), middle-aged (roughly 42), aged (about 60) and long-lived (82). Age-related changes in TCR beta repertoire diversity were measured in the study by deep sequencing normalized with unique cDNA molecular identifiers. To avoid experimental bias, donors of different ages were randomly spread across the sequencing lanes. Beyond this particular receptor, the publication reports: Estimates of total diversity from one million sequenced T cells were regarded as lower bounds and underestimates. Conclusive comparison of naive and antigen-experienced compartments was prevented by the profiling of bulk unsorted PBMCs. Donor CMV infection status was unknown, potentially confounding age-related changes in expanded clonotypes. As age increased, observed TCR beta diversity per million T cells dropped in a roughly linear way, and a significant reduction was already evident by age around 41. Compared with the aged group, the long-lived group had more naive CD4+ T cells, fewer expanded clones and increased TCR diversity, suggesting age selection. Observed TCR beta diversity correlated strongly with the percentage of naive T cells measured by flow cytometry.

The CDR1 and CDR2 encoded by the germline V gene are MNHEY and SVGEGT. The V end loses 4 bases and the J end loses 3 bases, and a stretch of 16 bases separates them. The CDR3 has 16 amino acids, counting the end cysteine and phenylalanine. Of all the DNA, just the CDR3 is kept, 48 bases in frame from base 1. The donors were a few dozen Caucasian individuals from Russia, aged roughly 6 to 100 years, who were systemically healthy. About 10 milliliters of peripheral blood were drawn from each donor into EDTA-treated Vacutainer tubes. Ficoll-Paque density-gradient centrifugation was used to isolate PBMCs, with at least 7 million obtained per sample. Trizol reagent was used to extract total RNA from PBMCs, with at least 6 micrograms per sample. For every donor, an aliquot of PBMCs went through flow cytometry to measure the percentages of naive CD45RAhigh/CD27high T cells. Receptor libraries were prepared by 5' RACE. Sequencing was carried out with an Illumina HiSeq 2500. A second PCR of about 6 to 11 cycles was performed with a sample-barcoded 5' primer and a J-beta primer mix. Each TCR beta cDNA molecule received a unique molecular identifier from a template-switch 5' adaptor carrying 12 random nucleotides. Each sample yielded at least 2.5 million CDR3-containing paired-end reads. First-strand cDNA synthesis was performed from all RNA using the Mint cDNA synthesis kit, with priming by a TRBC-specific oligonucleotide. After uracil-DNA glycosylase treatment, a first 18-cycle PCR used universal primers M1SS and BC2_uni_R on all cDNA. Regarding the original processing steps: Normalization of each sample was performed by random selection of 1 million high-quality reads, each carrying a distinct molecular identifier. Reads sharing molecular identifiers were discarded rather than binned into consensus sequences. MiTCR, with a Q25 quality threshold and the strictest error-elimination algorithm, was used for CDR3 identification, clonotype clustering and error correction. A nonparametric unseen species model using Euler transformation provided a lower-bound estimate of total TCR beta diversity. Using fastp trimming at Q25 and MiXCR clonotype assembly, TCRdb reanalyzed the public sequencing data and kept in-frame beta chains. Every CDR3 protein is listed once, alongside the most common genes and DNA of its rows. These V and J calls are TCRdb output, not the study's own analysis. The sample profile shows 800,000 to 900,000 distinct CDR3 sequences; approximately 65% of them were found once. Jointly, the top ten make up about a quarter of the sample.

Concerning this clonotype: The specificity of this receptor is unknown. It has no much larger one-base neighbor in the sample; base qualities were not kept.

The TCR was taken from a young man in good health. The chain is assembled from TRBV6-2 or TRBV6-3 and TRBJ2-1, with TRBD2 as a weak D call on 6 bases. Sequenced input: blood. The DNA is as follows: TGTGCCAGCAGTTCGAATCGGGGGTTAAACTACAATGAGCAGTTCTTC. It specifies CASSSNRGLNYNEQFF.